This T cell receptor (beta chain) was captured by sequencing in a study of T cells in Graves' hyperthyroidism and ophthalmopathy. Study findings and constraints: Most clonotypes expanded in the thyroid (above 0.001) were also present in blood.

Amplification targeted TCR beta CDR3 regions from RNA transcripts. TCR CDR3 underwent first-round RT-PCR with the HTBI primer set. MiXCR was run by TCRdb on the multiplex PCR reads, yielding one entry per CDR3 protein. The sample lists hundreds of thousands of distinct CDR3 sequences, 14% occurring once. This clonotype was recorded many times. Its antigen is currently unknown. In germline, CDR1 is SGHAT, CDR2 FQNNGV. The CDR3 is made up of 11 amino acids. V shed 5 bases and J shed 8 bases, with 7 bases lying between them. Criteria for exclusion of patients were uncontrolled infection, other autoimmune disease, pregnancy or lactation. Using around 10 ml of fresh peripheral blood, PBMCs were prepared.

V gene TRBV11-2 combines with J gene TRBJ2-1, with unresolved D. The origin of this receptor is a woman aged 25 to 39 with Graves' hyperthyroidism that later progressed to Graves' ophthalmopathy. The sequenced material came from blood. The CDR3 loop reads CASSPPDEQFF. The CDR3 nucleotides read TGTGCCAGCAGCCCCCCCGATGAGCAGTTCTTC.